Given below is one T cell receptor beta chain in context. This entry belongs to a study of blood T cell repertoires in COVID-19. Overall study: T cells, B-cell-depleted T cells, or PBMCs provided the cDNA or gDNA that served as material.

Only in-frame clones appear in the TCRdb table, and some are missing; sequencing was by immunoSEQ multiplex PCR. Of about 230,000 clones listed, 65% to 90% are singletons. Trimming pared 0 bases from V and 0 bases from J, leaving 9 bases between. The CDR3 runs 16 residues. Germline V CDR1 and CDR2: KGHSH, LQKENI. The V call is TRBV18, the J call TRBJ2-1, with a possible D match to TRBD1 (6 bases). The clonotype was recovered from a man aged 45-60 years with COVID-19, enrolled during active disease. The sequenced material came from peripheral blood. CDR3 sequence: CASSPPGASSYNEQFF. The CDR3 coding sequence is TGTGCCAGCTCACCACCGGGGGCAAGCTCCTACAATGAGCAGTTCTTC.